The clone carrying this T cell receptor beta chain was observed a few times. Its antigen remains unidentified. A single record per CDR3 protein comes from TCRdb applying MiXCR to the reads. The sample holds some 500,000 distinct CDR3 sequences, 25% to 35% seen once. Germline V gene data show CDR1 as SNHLY and CDR2 as FYNNEI. The CDR3 consists of 15 residues. V shed 6 bases and J shed 1 base, with 10 bases lying between them. The entry originates in a study of T cell repertoires in cytomegalovirus infection. The TCR was taken from a human donor in good health (CMV status not recorded). Some clones in this sample may be carry-over from other donors' samples. Sequenced material: cultured PBMCs, taken from culture after CMV antigen stimulation. This sequence joins TRBV2 and TRBJ2-6; D may be TRBD1 (5 bases). The CDR3 region is CASRDRKSGANVLTF. The CDR3 bases are TGTGCCAGCAGAGACAGAAAATCTGGGGCCAACGTCCTGACTTTC.